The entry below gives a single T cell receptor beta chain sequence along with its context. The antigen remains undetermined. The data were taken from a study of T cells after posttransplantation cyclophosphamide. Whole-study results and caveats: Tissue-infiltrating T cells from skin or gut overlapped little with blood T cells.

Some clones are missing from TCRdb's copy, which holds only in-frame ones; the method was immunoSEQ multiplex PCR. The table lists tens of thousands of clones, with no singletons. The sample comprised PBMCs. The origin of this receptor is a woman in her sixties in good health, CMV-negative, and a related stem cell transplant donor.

The CDR3 spells CASSTRTGGEQPQHF. CDR3 DNA sequence: TGTGCCAGTAGTACCAGGACAGGGGGCGAACAGCCCCAGCATTTT. The V and J genes are TRBV19 and TRBJ1-5; 11 nucleotides align to TRBD1. The CDR3 runs 15 residues. J gave up 7 bases and V 4 bases, and 6 bases lay outside the gene matches. The germline V gene encodes CDR1 LNHDA and CDR2 SQIVND (reference sequence).